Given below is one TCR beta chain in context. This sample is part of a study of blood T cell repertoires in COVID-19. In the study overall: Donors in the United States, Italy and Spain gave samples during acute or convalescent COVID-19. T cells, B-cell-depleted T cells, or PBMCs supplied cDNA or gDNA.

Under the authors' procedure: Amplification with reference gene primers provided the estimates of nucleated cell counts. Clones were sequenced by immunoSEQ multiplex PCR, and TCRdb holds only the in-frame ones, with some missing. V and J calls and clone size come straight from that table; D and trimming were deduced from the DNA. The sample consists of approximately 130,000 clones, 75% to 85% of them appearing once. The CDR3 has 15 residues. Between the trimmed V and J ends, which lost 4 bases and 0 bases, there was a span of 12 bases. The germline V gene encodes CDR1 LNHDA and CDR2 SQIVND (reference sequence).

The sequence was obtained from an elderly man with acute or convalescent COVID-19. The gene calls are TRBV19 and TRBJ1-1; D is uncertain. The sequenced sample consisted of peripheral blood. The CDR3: CASSTRYSLNTEAFF. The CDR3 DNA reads TGTGCCAGTAGTACCCGTTATTCCTTGAACACTGAAGCTTTCTTT.